A selection of T cell receptor beta chains follows, all from one sample in a study of PD-1 blockade in classical Hodgkin lymphoma. Assay: immunoSEQ multiplex PCR; the TCRdb copy retains only in-frame clones and omits some. The sample consists of roughly 140,000 clones, 78% of them appearing once. This specimen consisted of peripheral blood mononuclear cells (PBMCs), obtained before the second cycle of nivolumab. The receptor set was obtained from a human donor with classical Hodgkin lymphoma. The CDR3 runs from the conserved cysteine through the conserved F or W.

V gene	J gene	CDR3 protein
TRBV2	TRBJ1-3	CASSGSSSGNTIYF
TRBV12-5	TRBJ1-4	CASGLAGTGDATNEKLFF
TRBV27	TRBJ1-2	CASSLFGTNYGYTF
TRBV6-6	TRBJ1-5	CAGRRGDGNQPQHF
TRBV7-3	TRBJ1-5	CASSPGRADQPQHF
TRBV11-1	TRBJ1-5	CASSPQGDSNQPQHF
TRBV2	TRBJ2-4	CASSERILAKNIQYF
TRBV6-5	TRBJ1-1	CASSYSGGDTEAFF
TRBV19	TRBJ1-1	CASTQGSNTEAFF
TRBV6-5	TRBJ2-5	CATSTRMVQETQYF
TRBV6-1	TRBJ1-2	CASSYEGGYTF
TRBV14	TRBJ2-6	CASSQESGVVSSGANVLTF
TRBV6-5	TRBJ1-5	CATRSGTGGSQPQHF
TRBV18	TRBJ1-5	CASSPPGQGNQPQHF
TRBV7-2	TRBJ1-4	CASSLPGQGHEKLFF